This entry describes one TCR beta chain. This clonotype has more than one count but fewer than ten. Its antigen remains undetermined. Per-base quality was not reported, and no clone a single base away is much larger than it. The entry originates in a study of CD8 T cells in ankylosing spondylitis (dated by TCRdb to about 2017). Regarding the complete study: T cell receptor beta repertoires were profiled in healthy donors and ankylosing spondylitis patients so that disease-linked TCR variants could be found. The whole study cohort included roughly 110 healthy donors and around 24 ankylosing spondylitis patients. Peripheral blood samples were taken, and synovial fluid was additionally collected from ankylosing spondylitis patients. What the work shows at the level of the full study, not this receptor alone: The disease-linked clones were reported to be significantly enriched in matched synovial fluid samples from ankylosing spondylitis patients. Some motif variants were previously reported in synovial fluid and blood of reactive arthritis patients, suggesting common disease-initiation mechanisms. Blood from ankylosing spondylitis patients appeared to be characterized by a TCR beta motif made up of about 8 highly homologous amino acid variants. A CD8+ phenotype was shown by the disease-linked clones, which were found at relatively low frequencies in peripheral blood.

CDR1 and CDR2 (SGDLS, YYNGEE) derive from the germline V gene. Trimming accounts for 3 bases at V and 2 bases at J, while the number of junction bases matched to no gene is 5. The CDR3 goes from the cysteine to the phenylalanine over 15 residues. Just CDR3 DNA is preserved here, 45 bases in frame from base 1. Sequencing took place on an Illumina HiSeq 2500. Quantitative 5'-RACE with molecular barcodes was the method used to prepare the TCR beta libraries. The study's processing was this. Disease-linked TCR variants were identified with a new computational method built on a probabilistic model of VDJ rearrangement. The public reads were run again by TCRdb, first through fastp at Q25 and then through MiXCR, and only productive beta chains were kept. Each entry is one CDR3 protein sequence, shown with its most common DNA and genes. The authors' filters were not applied to this entry. Counted in this sample were over 200,000 distinct CDR3 sequences; around 20% of them appeared once. Approximately 42% of the sample comes from the top ten.

The origin of this receptor is a male donor with ankylosing spondylitis. Sequencing used blood, either unsorted or a sorted T cell fraction (not recorded which). This sequence uses TRBV9 and TRBJ2-1; TRBD1 agrees with 7 junctional bases. The CDR3 region reads CASSGRQGTYNEQFF. The nucleotide sequence is given as TGTGCCAGCAGCGGAAGACAGGGAACCTACAATGAGCAGTTCTTC.